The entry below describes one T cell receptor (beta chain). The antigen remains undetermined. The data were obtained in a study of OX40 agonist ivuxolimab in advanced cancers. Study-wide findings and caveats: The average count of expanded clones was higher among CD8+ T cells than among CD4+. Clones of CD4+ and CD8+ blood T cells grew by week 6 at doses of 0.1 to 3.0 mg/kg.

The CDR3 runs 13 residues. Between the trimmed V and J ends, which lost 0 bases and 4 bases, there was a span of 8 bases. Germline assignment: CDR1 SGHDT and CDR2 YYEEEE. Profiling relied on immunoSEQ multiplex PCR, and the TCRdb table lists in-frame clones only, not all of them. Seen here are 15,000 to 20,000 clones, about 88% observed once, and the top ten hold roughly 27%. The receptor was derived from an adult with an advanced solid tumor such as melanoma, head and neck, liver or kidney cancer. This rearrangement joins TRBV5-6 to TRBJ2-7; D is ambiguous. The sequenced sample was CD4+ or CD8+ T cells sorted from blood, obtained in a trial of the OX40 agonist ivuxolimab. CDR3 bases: TGTGCCAGCAGCTTGGACAGTATTTACGAGCAGTACTTC. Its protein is CASSLDSIYEQYF.